This TCR beta chain derives from a study of cytomegalovirus exposure and HLA in healthy donors. General study points: Common viral pathogens seemed, in a later analysis, to connect with several of the most significant clusters.

PCR primers comprised 60 Vbeta and 13 Jbeta primers. The assay was immunoSEQ multiplex PCR, and TCRdb's table has in-frame clones only and misses some. Here the sample spans about 190,000 clones, roughly 90% being singletons. Details on this clone: What it binds is unknown.

V shed 2 bases, J shed 4 bases, and the junction held 11 bases outside the gene matches. The CDR3 runs 16 residues. Germline V gene lookup returns CDR1 SGHRS and CDR2 YFSETQ. This sequence was found in a boy younger than 10 in good health and CMV-seronegative. The V call is TRBV5-1, the J call TRBJ2-5; 7 bases map to TRBD2. Material: PBMCs. The CDR3 region is CASSFSEAGVGETQYF. The CDR3 DNA is TGCGCCAGCAGCTTTTCGGAGGCGGGGGTTGGAGAGACCCAGTACTTC.